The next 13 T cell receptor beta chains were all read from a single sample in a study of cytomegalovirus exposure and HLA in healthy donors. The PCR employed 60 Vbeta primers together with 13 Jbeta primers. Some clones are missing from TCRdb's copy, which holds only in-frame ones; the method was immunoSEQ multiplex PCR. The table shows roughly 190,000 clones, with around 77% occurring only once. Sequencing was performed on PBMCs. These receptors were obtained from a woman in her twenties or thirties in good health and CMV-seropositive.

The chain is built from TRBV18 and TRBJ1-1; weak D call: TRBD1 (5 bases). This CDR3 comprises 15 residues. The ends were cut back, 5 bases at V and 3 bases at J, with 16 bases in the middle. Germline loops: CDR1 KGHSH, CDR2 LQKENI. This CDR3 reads CASSAYGGGDTEAFF. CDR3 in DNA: TGTGCCAGCTCAGCCTACGGGGGTGGGGACACTGAAGCTTTCTTT.

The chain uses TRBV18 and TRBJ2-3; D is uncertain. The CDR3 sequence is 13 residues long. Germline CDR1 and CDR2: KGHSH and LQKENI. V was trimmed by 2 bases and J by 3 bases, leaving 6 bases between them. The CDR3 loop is CASSPSLTDTQYF. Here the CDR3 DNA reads TGTGCCAGCTCACCAAGCTTAACAGATACGCAGTATTTT.

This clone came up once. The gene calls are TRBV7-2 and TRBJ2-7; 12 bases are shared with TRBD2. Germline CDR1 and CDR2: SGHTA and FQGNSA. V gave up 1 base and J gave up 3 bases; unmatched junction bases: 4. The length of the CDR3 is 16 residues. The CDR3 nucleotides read TGTGCCAGCAGCTTAGGAGCTAGCGGGGGGGGCTACGAGCAGTACTTC. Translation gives CASSLGASGGGYEQYF.

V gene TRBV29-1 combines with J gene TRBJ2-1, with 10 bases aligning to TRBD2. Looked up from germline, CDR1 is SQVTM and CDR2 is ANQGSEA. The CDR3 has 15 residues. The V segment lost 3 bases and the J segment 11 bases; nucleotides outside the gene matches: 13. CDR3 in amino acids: CSVDGRTSGPSKQFF. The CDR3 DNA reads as TGCAGCGTTGACGGCCGGACTAGCGGACCAAGTAAGCAGTTCTTC.

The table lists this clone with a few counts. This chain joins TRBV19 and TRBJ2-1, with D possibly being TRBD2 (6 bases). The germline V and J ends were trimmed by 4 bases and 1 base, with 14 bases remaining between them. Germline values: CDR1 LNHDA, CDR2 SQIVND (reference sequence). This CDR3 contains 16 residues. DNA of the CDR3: TGTGCCAGTAGTAAGATACTAGCCTCGTCCTACAATGAGCAGTTCTTC. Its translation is CASSKILASSYNEQFF.

The CDR3 coding sequence is TGTGCCAGCTCACCACCGCTAGCGGGAGTCCATGAGCAGTTCTTC. Translation: CASSPPLAGVHEQFF. The rearrangement uses TRBV18 and TRBJ2-1, with TRBD2 identical over 10 bases. Germline-derived CDR1 and CDR2 are KGHSH and LQKENI. The CDR3 totals 15 residues. J lost 8 bases, V lost 0 bases, and 4 bases had no gene match.

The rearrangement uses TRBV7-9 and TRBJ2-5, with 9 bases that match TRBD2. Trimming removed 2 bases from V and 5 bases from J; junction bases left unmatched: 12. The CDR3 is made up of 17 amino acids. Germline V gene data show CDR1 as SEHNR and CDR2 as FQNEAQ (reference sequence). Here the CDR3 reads CASSLSSGSGSLETQYF. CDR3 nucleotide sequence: TGTGCCAGCAGCTTAAGTTCCGGTAGCGGGAGTTTGGAGACCCAGTACTTC.

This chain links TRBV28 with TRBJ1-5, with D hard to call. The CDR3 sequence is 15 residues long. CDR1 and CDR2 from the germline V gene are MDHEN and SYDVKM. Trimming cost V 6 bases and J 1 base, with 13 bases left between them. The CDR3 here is CASSRSGGSNQPQHF. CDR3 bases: TGTGCCAGCAGCCGAAGTGGAGGGAGCAATCAGCCCCAGCATTTT.

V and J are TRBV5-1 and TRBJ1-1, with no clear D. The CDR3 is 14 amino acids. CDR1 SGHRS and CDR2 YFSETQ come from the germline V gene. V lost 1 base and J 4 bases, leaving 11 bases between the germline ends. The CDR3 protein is CASSLMEGSTEAFF. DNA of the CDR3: TGCGCCAGCAGCTTGATGGAAGGGAGCACTGAAGCTTTCTTT.

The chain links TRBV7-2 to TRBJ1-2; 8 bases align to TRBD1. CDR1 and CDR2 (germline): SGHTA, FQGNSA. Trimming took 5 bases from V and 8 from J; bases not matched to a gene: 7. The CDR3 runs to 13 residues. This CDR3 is CASSMDRVEGYTF. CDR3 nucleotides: TGTGCCAGCAGCATGGACAGGGTAGAGGGCTACACCTTC.

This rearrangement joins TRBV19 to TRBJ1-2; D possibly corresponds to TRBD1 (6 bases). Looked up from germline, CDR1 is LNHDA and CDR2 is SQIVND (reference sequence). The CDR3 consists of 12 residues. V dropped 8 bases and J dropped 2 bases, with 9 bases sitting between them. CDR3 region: CASLDSNYGYTF. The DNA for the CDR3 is TGTGCCAGTTTGGACAGCAACTATGGCTACACCTTC.

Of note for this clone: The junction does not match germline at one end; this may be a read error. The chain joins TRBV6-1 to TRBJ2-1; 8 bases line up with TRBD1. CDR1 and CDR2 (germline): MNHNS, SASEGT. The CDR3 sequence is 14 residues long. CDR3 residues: CASRPGGSHNEQFF. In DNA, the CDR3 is TGTGCCAGCAGGCCAGGGGGCTCCCACAATGAGCAGTTCTTC.

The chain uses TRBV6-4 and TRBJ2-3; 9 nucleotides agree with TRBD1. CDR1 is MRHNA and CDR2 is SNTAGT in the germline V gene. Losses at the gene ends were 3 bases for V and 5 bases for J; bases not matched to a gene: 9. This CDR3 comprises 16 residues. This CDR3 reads CASSDTGTGSVDTQYF. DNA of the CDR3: TGTGCCAGCAGTGATACCGGGACAGGGTCAGTAGATACGCAGTATTTT.